This TCR beta chain was captured by sequencing in a study of T cell responses to AZD1222 COVID-19 vaccine. For the study at large: Second doses at about 4 or about 12 weeks were pooled.

This CDR3 spans 13 amino acids. Germline CDR1 LNHDA, CDR2 SQIVND (reference sequence). V lost 6 bases to trimming and J lost 4 bases, with 11 bases between them. General study points: All repertoire sampling was performed exclusively after the peak T cell response.

TCRdb keeps only in-frame clones here, not all; method: immunoSEQ multiplex PCR. This table holds 95,000 to 150,000 clones, over 75% found once. As to this clone: As yet, its antigen is unknown.

The rearrangement links TRBV19 to TRBJ2-3; a possible D gene is TRBD2 (5 bases). The TCR was taken from an adult in good health. Sequenced material: peripheral blood, taken on day 0 of AZD1222 vaccination. The CDR3 is CASRDPSSDTQYF. CDR3 sequence (DNA): TGTGCCAGTAGGGACCCTAGCTCAGATACGCAGTATTTT.